The text below deals with one TCR beta chain. Germline-derived CDR1 and CDR2 are SGHVS and FQNEAQ. The V and J ends lost 1 base and 0 bases respectively, with 16 bases between them. The CDR3 is made up of 17 amino acids. The data originate from a study of blood T cell repertoires in COVID-19. Study as a whole: Researchers got acute and convalescent COVID-19 samples from the United States, Italy and Spain. In each case, the material was cDNA or gDNA derived from T cells, B-cell-depleted T cells, or PBMCs.

Per the study methods: Estimates of nucleated cell counts were drawn from the amplification of reference gene primers. Some clones are missing from TCRdb's copy, which holds only in-frame ones; the method was immunoSEQ multiplex PCR. V and J calls and clone size are given by that table; D and trimming were obtained from the DNA. The data contain 90,000 to 150,000 clones, more than 70% of them singletons. This chain links TRBV7-8 with TRBJ2-7; D possibly corresponds to TRBD2 (5 bases). This clonotype was sampled from a man in his 60s with acute or convalescent COVID-19. Sequenced material: peripheral blood. The CDR3 is CASSLGPGGSSSYEQYF. CDR3 nucleotides: TGTGCCAGCAGCTTAGGCCCCGGTGGGAGCTCCTCCTACGAGCAGTACTTC.